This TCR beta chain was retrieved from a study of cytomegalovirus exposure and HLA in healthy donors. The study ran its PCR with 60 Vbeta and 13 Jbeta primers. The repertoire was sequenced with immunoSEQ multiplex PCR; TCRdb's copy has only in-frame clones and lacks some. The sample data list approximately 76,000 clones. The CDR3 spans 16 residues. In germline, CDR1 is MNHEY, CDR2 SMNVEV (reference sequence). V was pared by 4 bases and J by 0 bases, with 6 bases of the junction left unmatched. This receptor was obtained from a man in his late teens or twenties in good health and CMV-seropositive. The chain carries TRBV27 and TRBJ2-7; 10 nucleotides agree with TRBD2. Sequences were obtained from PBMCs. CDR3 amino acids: CASSSISSGSSYEQYF. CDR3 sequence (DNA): TGTGCCAGCAGTTCAATATCTAGCGGGAGCTCCTACGAGCAGTACTTC.